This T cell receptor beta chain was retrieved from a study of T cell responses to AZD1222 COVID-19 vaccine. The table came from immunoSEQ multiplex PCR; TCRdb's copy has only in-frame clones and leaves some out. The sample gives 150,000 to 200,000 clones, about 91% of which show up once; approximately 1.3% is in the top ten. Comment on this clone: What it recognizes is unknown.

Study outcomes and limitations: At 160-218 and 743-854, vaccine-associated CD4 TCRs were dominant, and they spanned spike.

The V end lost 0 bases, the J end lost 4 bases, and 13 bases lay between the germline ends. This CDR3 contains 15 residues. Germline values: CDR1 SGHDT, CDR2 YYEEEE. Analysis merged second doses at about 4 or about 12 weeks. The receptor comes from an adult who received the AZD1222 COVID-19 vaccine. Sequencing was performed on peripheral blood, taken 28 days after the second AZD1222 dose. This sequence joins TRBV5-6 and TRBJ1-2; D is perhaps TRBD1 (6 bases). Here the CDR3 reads CASSLAGGGGYGYTF. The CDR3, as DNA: TGTGCCAGCAGCTTGGCGGGGGGCGGTGGCTATGGCTACACCTTC.